The 17 T cell receptor beta chains below were found in one sample sequenced in a study of cytomegalovirus exposure and HLA in healthy donors. Vbeta (60) and Jbeta (13) primers were used in the PCR. Generated by immunoSEQ multiplex PCR, the TCRdb table keeps only in-frame clones and is missing some. Here the sample spans approximately 130,000 clones, around 83% being singletons. The sequenced sample consisted of PBMCs. These receptors all come from a girl aged 2-10 years in good health and CMV-seronegative.

The CDR3 loop is CASSSQDSSYNSPLHF. The CDR3 DNA reads TGTGCCAGCAGCTCGCAGGACAGTTCCTATAATTCACCCCTCCACTTT. The chain employs TRBV7-9 and TRBJ1-6; D might be TRBD1 (6 bases). The CDR3 totals 16 residues. Per germline, CDR1 SEHNR and CDR2 FQNEAQ (reference sequence). The V gene lost 4 bases and the J gene lost 1 base, with 11 bases spanning the gap.

This chain links TRBV4-2 with TRBJ2-1, with 11 positions matching TRBD2. This CDR3 contains 15 residues. Unmatched junction bases numbered 6, after V lost 2 bases and J lost 9 bases. CDR1 and CDR2 from the germline V gene are LGHNA and YNFKEQ. The CDR3 loop reads CASSQLSGRAAEQFF. Here the CDR3 DNA reads TGTGCCAGCAGCCAACTTAGCGGGAGGGCCGCTGAGCAGTTCTTC.

The chain uses TRBV5-1 and TRBJ2-7; D perhaps matches TRBD2 (5 bases). Trimming cost V 3 bases and J 3 bases, with 10 bases left between them. This CDR3 has 13 amino acids. Germline loops: CDR1 SGHRS, CDR2 YFSETQ. The CDR3: CASSYLRGYEQYF. For the CDR3, the DNA is TGCGCCAGCAGCTACCTCCGGGGCTACGAGCAGTACTTC.

This chain links TRBV15 with TRBJ2-7, with TRBD1 matching 8 bases. This CDR3 is built from 15 residues. Per the germline V gene, CDR1 is LNHNV and CDR2 is YYDKDF (reference sequence). The J segment lost 4 bases and the V segment lost 2 bases, leaving 7 bases of the junction unmatched. The CDR3 DNA is TGTGCCACCAGCAGAACTCGGACAGGGATTTACGAGCAGTACTTC. Translated, it gives CATSRTRTGIYEQYF.

V and J are TRBV7-9 and TRBJ1-4, with 11 bases fitting TRBD1. The germline CDR1 and CDR2 sequences are SEHNR and FQNEAQ (reference sequence). The CDR3 has 17 amino acids. The V gene end was trimmed by 4 bases and the J gene end by 2 bases; junction bases not matched to a gene: 6. The CDR3 loop reads CASSSRDRGTTNEKLFF. Written as DNA, the CDR3 is TGTGCCAGCAGCTCCCGGGACAGGGGGACGACTAATGAAAAACTGTTTTTT.

The gene calls are TRBV23-1 and TRBJ1-3, with TRBD1 matching over 8 bases. TRBV23-1 is recorded as an ORF, its role being uncertain. The junction had 5 bases not matched to a gene; V was cut back by 4 bases and J by 3 bases. CDR3 length: 15 residues. The CDR3 coding sequence is TGCGCCAGCAGTCCCCAGGGGGCAGGTGGAAACACCATATATTTT. This encodes CASSPQGAGGNTIYF.

The rearrangement links TRBV6-5 to TRBJ1-1; D is ambiguous. Trimming removed 0 bases at V and 4 bases at J, with 9 bases between. Germline CDR1 MNHEY, CDR2 SVGAGI. The CDR3 length is 14 residues. In DNA, the CDR3 is TGTGCCAGCAGTTACTCTTTTGGAGGCACTGAAGCTTTCTTT. Amino acids: CASSYSFGGTEAFF.

V usage is TRBV27 and J usage is TRBJ2-7; perhaps TRBD1 as D (5 bases). This CDR3 region has 14 residues. V was trimmed by 0 bases and J by 3 bases, leaving 9 bases between them. Germline-derived CDR1 and CDR2 are MNHEY and SMNVEV (reference sequence). In nucleotides, the CDR3 is TGTGCCAGCAGTTTATCGTGGGGCGTCTACGAGCAGTACTTC. Residues: CASSLSWGVYEQYF.

This clone is a singleton in its sample. Other nucleotide sequences in the sample specify the same CDR3. The V gene is TRBV5-1, the J gene TRBJ1-1; D may be TRBD1 (5 bases). Germline CDR1 is SGHRS and CDR2 is YFSETQ. Trimming took 1 base from V and 3 from J, leaving 10 bases between them. The CDR3 has 14 residues. CDR3 coding DNA: TGCGCCAGCAGCTTGTCAGGGAGGGACACTGAAGCTTTCTTT. The encoded protein is CASSLSGRDTEAFF.

The chain couples TRBV18 to TRBJ1-1; TRBD1 matches at 7 bases. J gave up 2 bases and V 4 bases, and 7 bases lay outside the gene matches. The CDR3 extends over 15 amino acids. Per germline, CDR1 KGHSH and CDR2 LQKENI. CDR3 bases: TGTGCCAGCTCACACGCGACAGGGTTAAACACTGAAGCTTTCTTT. Its translation: CASSHATGLNTEAFF.

The CDR3 DNA follows: TGTGCCAGCAGCCCCCGGGACAGCATTGGTAACGAGCAGTACTTC. Protein product: CASSPRDSIGNEQYF. The chain recombines TRBV6-5 with TRBJ2-5; 7 nucleotides match TRBD1. The DNA end is a closer match to TRBJ2-7, so the J assignment may be wrong. The CDR3 contains 15 residues. Germline CDR1 reads MNHEY; CDR2 reads SVGAGI.

The chain couples TRBV2 to TRBJ2-3, with D possibly being TRBD1 (5 bases). Germline CDR1 reads SNHLY; CDR2 reads FYNNEI. V lost 5 bases and J lost 6, with 12 bases in between. This CDR3 spans 13 amino acids. The CDR3 sequence: CASSFDQGDTQYF. In nucleotides, the CDR3 is TGTGCCAGCAGTTTCGACCAGGGCGATACGCAGTATTTT.

The CDR3 spells CAISERGRGNTEAFF. CDR3 in DNA: TGTGCCATCAGTGAACGGGGGAGGGGAAACACTGAAGCTTTCTTT. The chain uses TRBV10-3 and TRBJ1-1; tentative D call: TRBD1 (5 bases). The length of the CDR3 is 15 residues. Germline V gives CDR1 ENHRY, CDR2 SYGVKD. V lost 3 bases, J lost 2 bases, and 13 bases lay in between.

This clone appeared once. The rearrangement joins TRBV2 to TRBJ1-4; 8 bases agree with TRBD1. CDR3 length equals 15 residues. Germline values: CDR1 SNHLY, CDR2 FYNNEI. Trimming removed 4 bases from V and 5 bases from J; junction bases left unmatched: 6. The CDR3 here is CASSGQGIGNEKLFF. The CDR3 DNA is TGTGCCAGCAGTGGACAGGGGATCGGGAATGAAAAACTGTTTTTT.

This clone was counted a single time. This rearrangement joins TRBV30 to TRBJ2-3, with TRBD2 identical over 9 bases. V dropped 4 bases and J dropped 6; count of bases not matched to a gene: 8. This CDR3 comprises 14 residues. Germline lookup yields CDR1 GTSNPN and CDR2 SVGIG (reference sequence). The CDR3 coding sequence is TGTGCCTGGACGGGCGGGGGGGCCCGTGATACGCAGTATTTT. Amino acids: CAWTGGGARDTQYF.

J is TRBJ2-3 and V is TRBV28; D possibly corresponds to TRBD2 (6 bases). CDR1 and CDR2 (germline): MDHEN, SYDVKM. This CDR3 spans 14 amino acids. Trimming cost V 5 bases and J 6 bases, with 15 bases left between them. The DNA for the CDR3 is TGTGCCAGCAGTAAGGAGGGGCGCGTGGATACGCAGTATTTT. This codes for CASSKEGRVDTQYF.

This clone has just one count. This rearrangement joins TRBV13 to TRBJ2-7; the match to TRBD2 covers 7 bases. Trimming at V came to 4 bases and at J to 1 base, leaving 1 base not matched to a gene. The CDR3 length is 13 residues. Germline V gives CDR1 PRHDT, CDR2 FYEKMQ (reference sequence). This CDR3 reads CASSSGLSYEQYF. In DNA form, the CDR3 reads TGTGCCAGCAGCTCGGGACTATCCTACGAGCAGTACTTC.